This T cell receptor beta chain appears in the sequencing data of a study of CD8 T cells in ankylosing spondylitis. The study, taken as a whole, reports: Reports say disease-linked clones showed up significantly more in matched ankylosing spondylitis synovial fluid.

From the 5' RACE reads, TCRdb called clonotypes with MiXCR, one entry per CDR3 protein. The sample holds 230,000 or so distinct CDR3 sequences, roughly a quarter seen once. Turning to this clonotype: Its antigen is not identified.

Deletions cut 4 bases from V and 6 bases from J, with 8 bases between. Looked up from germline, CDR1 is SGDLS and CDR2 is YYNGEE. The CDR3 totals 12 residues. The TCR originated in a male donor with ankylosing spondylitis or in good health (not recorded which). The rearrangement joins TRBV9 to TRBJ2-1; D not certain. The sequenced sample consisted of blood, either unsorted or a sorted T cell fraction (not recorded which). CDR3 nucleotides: TGTGCCAGCAGCCCCCGTCCCAATGAGCAGTTCTTC. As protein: CASSPRPNEQFF.